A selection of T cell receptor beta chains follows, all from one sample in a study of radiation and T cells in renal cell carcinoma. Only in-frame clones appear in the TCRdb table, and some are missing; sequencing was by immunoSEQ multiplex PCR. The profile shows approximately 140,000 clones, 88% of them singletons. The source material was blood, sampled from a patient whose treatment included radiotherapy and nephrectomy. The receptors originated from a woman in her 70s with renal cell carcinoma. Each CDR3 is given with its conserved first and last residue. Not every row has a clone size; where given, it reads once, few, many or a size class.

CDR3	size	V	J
CASSPSLAGKSEAFF	.	TRBV7-2	TRBJ1-1
CASSLWGGGTEAFF	once	TRBV7-6	TRBJ1-1
CSVATPRPFF	.	TRBV29-1	TRBJ2-1
CASSPDMESYEQYF	.	TRBV9	TRBJ2-7
CASSAWTGGASGANVLTF	.	TRBV5-5	TRBJ2-6
CASSPDRLKAFF	once	TRBV7-9	TRBJ1-1
CASSFNTREQGNEQFF	.	TRBV27	TRBJ2-1
CASSPESQPQHF	.	TRBV28	TRBJ1-5
CASSTDRYTEAFF	.	TRBV6-5	TRBJ1-1
CASSQPGQGEETQYF	.	TRBV5-4	TRBJ2-5
CAKPGSSYNEQFF	once	TRBV7-8	TRBJ2-1
CASSAALGGSTGELFF	.	TRBV6-1	TRBJ2-2
CAISESGGNSEAFF	few	TRBV10-3	TRBJ1-1
CASSLSDNYGYTF	.	TRBV11-1	TRBJ1-2
CASSSGQPGEKLFF	few	TRBV6-5	TRBJ1-4
CASSYLGDGYTF	.	TRBV6-6	TRBJ1-2
CASSQLTGGITEAFF	.	TRBV4-2	TRBJ1-1
CASRPSGGALETQYF	.	TRBV6-5	TRBJ2-5
CSAGQETQYF	.	TRBV20-1	TRBJ2-5
CSVDGTSLGYGYTF	.	TRBV29-1	TRBJ1-2
CASSSRQRIYNEQFF	.	TRBV5-1	TRBJ2-1
CAWTGRGDGYTF	once	TRBV30	TRBJ1-2
CASSFRGYQETQYF	.	TRBV5-4	TRBJ2-5
CASSHGGAQGSSYNSPLHF	.	TRBV4-1	TRBJ1-6
CASSPQQGGGSPLHF	few	TRBV28	TRBJ1-6
CASSSSGGAYEQYF	.	TRBV7-2	TRBJ2-7
CASSPPDRNNYGYTF	once	TRBV2	TRBJ1-2
CASSMLFTGGGYTF	.	TRBV19	TRBJ1-2
CASSVAPDREHAFF	.	TRBV9	TRBJ1-1
CASSQDLGFTNYGYTF	.	TRBV4-2	TRBJ1-2
CASSSPGRDWTQYF	.	TRBV6-5	TRBJ2-5
CASSLAPDGTYEQYF	.	TRBV7-6	TRBJ2-7
CAISEGMNTEAFF	.	TRBV10-3	TRBJ1-1
CASSKTVNYGYTF	.	TRBV7-3	TRBJ1-2
CASSLPYETGGRGYTF	.	TRBV5-4	TRBJ1-2
CASSLAGSLRGYTF	.	TRBV7-9	TRBJ1-2
CASSRRTGNSNYGYTF	.	TRBV7-9	TRBJ1-2
CASRGQGLGTEAFF	few	TRBV6-5	TRBJ1-1
CASSLGGTDTSTDTQYF	.	TRBV27	TRBJ2-3
CACKTGGIYEQYF	.	TRBV30	TRBJ2-7
CASTSRVEEAFF	once	TRBV6-5	TRBJ1-1
CASSISGLYNSPLHF	.	TRBV19	TRBJ1-6
CASRSFQGAVAF	.	TRBV6-5	TRBJ1-2
CASSLDRGSYNEQFF	.	TRBV7-2	TRBJ2-1
CASRALAGQPQHF	once	TRBV5-8	TRBJ1-5
CASSLASGQFYGYTF	.	TRBV11-3	TRBJ1-2
CASSSMKTPPSEYRNTIYF	.	TRBV28	TRBJ1-3
CASSQVHNEKLFF	few	TRBV4-3	TRBJ1-4
CASSLKMSNQPQHF	.	TRBV7-2	TRBJ1-5
CASSDRLGGSYNEQFF	.	TRBV6-4	TRBJ2-1
CASSYKGQPIYGYTF	.	TRBV6-5	TRBJ1-2
CARGGYSNQPQHF	.	TRBV21-1	TRBJ1-5
CASSLEAYTEAFF	.	TRBV27	TRBJ1-1
CASSLAGRNQPQHF	.	TRBV7-9	TRBJ1-5
CASKRGAGVKDEQYF	.	TRBV28	TRBJ2-7
CASSSRSYEQYF	.	TRBV11-1	TRBJ2-7
CASSQDRLAGGYNEQFF	.	TRBV14	TRBJ2-1
CASSLKRGNYGYTF	.	TRBV5-4	TRBJ1-2